A single sample is the source of the 11 T cell receptor beta chains below, sequenced in a study of T cell responses to AZD1222 COVID-19 vaccine. Sequencing was performed with immunoSEQ multiplex PCR; in TCRdb, only in-frame clones are kept and a portion is missing. The sample includes 150,000 to 200,000 clones, 85% to 95% of them seen just once. The specimen comprised peripheral blood, sampled 28 days after the second AZD1222 dose. These TCRs come from an adult who received the AZD1222 COVID-19 vaccine.

The chain combines TRBV10-3 with TRBJ2-1, with 10 bases that match TRBD2. The CDR3 runs to 15 residues. Trimming at V came to 5 bases and at J to 4 bases, leaving 5 bases not matched to a gene. Germline V gene data show CDR1 as ENHRY and CDR2 as SYGVKD. CDR3 sequence reads: CAISKPSGGYNEQFF. The CDR3 coding sequence is TGTGCCATCAGTAAACCTAGCGGGGGTTACAATGAGCAGTTCTTC.

The chain carries TRBV27 and TRBJ1-6; 10 positions match TRBD1. V shed 8 bases and J 7 bases; nucleotides not matched to a gene: 5. The germline gives CDR1 MNHEY, CDR2 SMNVEV (reference sequence). CDR3 length: 14 amino acids. CDR3 in DNA: TGTGCCAGCGGACGGGACAGGGGAAATTCACCCCTCCACTTT. Encoded protein: CASGRDRGNSPLHF.

The chain is built from TRBV4-1 and TRBJ1-1, with 7 bases aligning to TRBD1. This CDR3 region has 14 residues. Per germline, CDR1 MGHRA and CDR2 YSYEKL. V lost 4 bases and J lost 5; bases outside the gene matches: 7. Here the CDR3 reads CASSPRQGETEAFF. The CDR3 region has the DNA TGCGCCAGCAGCCCGCGACAGGGCGAAACTGAAGCTTTCTTT.

V and J are TRBV19 and TRBJ1-2; 7 bases agree with TRBD1. The junction had 6 bases not matched to a gene; V was cut back by 6 bases and J by 5 bases. Per germline, CDR1 LNHDA and CDR2 SQIVND (reference sequence). The CDR3 totals 13 residues. CDR3 coding DNA: TGTGCCAGTAGCAACAGGGGTGGGTATGGCTACACCTTC. This gives the protein CASSNRGGYGYTF.

The V and J genes are TRBV7-7 and TRBJ2-5, with 15 bases aligning to TRBD2. The V segment lost 4 bases and the J segment 4 bases; nucleotides outside the gene matches: 4. The germline V gene has CDR1 SSHAT and CDR2 FNYEAQ (reference sequence). The CDR3 consists of 16 residues. The CDR3 nucleotides are TGTGCCAGCAGCTCAGGACTAGCGGGAGGGGGAGAGACCCAGTACTTC. Amino acid sequence: CASSSGLAGGGETQYF.

The gene calls are TRBV29-1 and TRBJ1-1; TRBD1 agrees at 11 bases. V dropped 7 bases and J dropped 8; count of bases not matched to a gene: 12. Germline-derived CDR1 and CDR2 are SQVTM and ANQGSEA. This CDR3 is 14 amino acids long. The CDR3 is CSASGQGARSEAFF. CDR3 bases: TGCAGCGCGAGCGGACAGGGGGCCCGTAGCGAAGCTTTCTTT.

The chain employs TRBV3-1 (or the pseudogene TRBV3-2) and TRBJ1-2; maybe TRBD1 (5 bases). Germline-derived CDR1 and CDR2 are LGHDT and YNNKEL (reference sequence). V dropped 5 bases and J dropped 5 bases, with 18 bases sitting between them. The CDR3 length is 15 residues. DNA of the CDR3: TGTGCCAGCAGCGACAGAGGGCGGCGGCTTTATGGCTACACCTTC. Translation: CASSDRGRRLYGYTF.

The V gene is TRBV20-1, the J gene TRBJ1-5; no firm D call. V was cut by 6 bases and J by 0 bases, with 15 bases left in between. The CDR3 spans 15 residues. Germline loops: CDR1 DFQATT, CDR2 SNEGSKA (reference sequence). CDR3 bases: TGCAGTGCCAGTCTACACCCACTTAGCAATCAGCCCCAGCATTTT. This translates into CSASLHPLSNQPQHF.

J is TRBJ2-7 and V is TRBV30; TRBD1 might be the D (5 bases). The CDR3 runs to 16 residues. The V gene's germline CDR1 is GTSNPN and CDR2 SVGIG (reference sequence). V lost 0 bases, J lost 3 bases, and 18 bases lay in between. Written as DNA, the CDR3 is TGTGCCTGGAGTGTGTGGCGACAGCACATGGACTACGAGCAGTACTTC. As protein: CAWSVWRQHMDYEQYF.

The chain combines TRBV9 with TRBJ1-3; no firm D call. The V gene lost 0 bases and the J gene lost 0 bases, with 7 bases spanning the gap. The CDR3 consists of 15 residues. CDR1 is SGDLS, CDR2 YYNGEE, per germline. The CDR3: CASSVAGRSGNTIYF. CDR3 nucleotides: TGTGCCAGCAGCGTAGCGGGTCGCTCTGGAAACACCATATATTTT.

The rearrangement links TRBV28 to TRBJ2-1, with D possibly matching TRBD2 (5 bases). Per germline, CDR1 MDHEN and CDR2 SYDVKM. V gave up 4 bases and J gave up 1 base, with 14 bases separating them. The CDR3 sequence is 16 residues long. The DNA for the CDR3 is TGTGCCAGCAGTTATAGGGCTAGCTCTTCCTACAATGAGCAGTTCTTC. Translated: CASSYRASSSYNEQFF.